These T cell receptor beta chains were read from a single sample in a study of CXCR3 chemokines and chemotherapy response in bladder cancer. MiXCR, applied by TCRdb to the PCR reads, yields one record per CDR3 protein. Among 13,000 or so distinct CDR3 sequences listed, around 11% were seen once. The sample was gathered from a patient whose treatment included neoadjuvant chemotherapy. These receptors were collected from a human donor with bladder cancer that did not respond to neoadjuvant chemotherapy. The conserved cysteine and the conserved F or W are not part of the CDR3 here. Each record gives: J gene, V gene, D gene, clone size, CDR3 protein. The D gene is left open where the match is weak. Rows may omit the clone size; those that give it use once, few, many or a size class.

TRBJ1-6	TRBV6-2/TRBV6-3	TRBD1	many	ASSYGGRPGGWSPLH
TRBJ2-3	TRBV11-1	-	many	ASSFSSGSTDTQY
TRBJ2-5	TRBV20-1	TRBD2	-	SARDYHGTSGRETQY
TRBJ1-5	TRBV28	-	-	ASSDPTGSSQPQH
TRBJ1-1	TRBV6-1	-	many	ASSRAGRGFRNTEAF
TRBJ2-3	TRBV6-6	TRBD1	many	ASSYSPGTGRTDTQY
TRBJ2-3	TRBV7-3	-	many	ASSLKLDASTDTQY
TRBJ2-2	TRBV6-2/TRBV6-3	-	many	ASSTNREATGELF
TRBJ2-3	TRBV6-2/TRBV6-3	-	many	ASSSSADTQY
TRBJ2-3	TRBV7-2	-	medium-sized	ASSLAKGTDTQY